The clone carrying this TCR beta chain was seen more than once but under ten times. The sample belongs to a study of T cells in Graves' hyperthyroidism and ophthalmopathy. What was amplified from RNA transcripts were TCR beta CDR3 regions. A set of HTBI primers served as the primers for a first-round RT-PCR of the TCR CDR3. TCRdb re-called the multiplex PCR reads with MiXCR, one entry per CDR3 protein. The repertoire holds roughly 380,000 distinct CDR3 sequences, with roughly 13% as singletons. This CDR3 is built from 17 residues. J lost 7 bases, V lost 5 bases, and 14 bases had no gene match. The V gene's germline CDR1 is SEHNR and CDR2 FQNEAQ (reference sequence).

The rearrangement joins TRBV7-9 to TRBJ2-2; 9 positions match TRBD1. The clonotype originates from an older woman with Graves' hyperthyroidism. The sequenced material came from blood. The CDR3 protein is CASSPWGDRVRIGELFF. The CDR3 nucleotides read TGTGCCAGCAGCCCTTGGGGGGACAGGGTGAGGATCGGGGAGCTGTTTTTT.